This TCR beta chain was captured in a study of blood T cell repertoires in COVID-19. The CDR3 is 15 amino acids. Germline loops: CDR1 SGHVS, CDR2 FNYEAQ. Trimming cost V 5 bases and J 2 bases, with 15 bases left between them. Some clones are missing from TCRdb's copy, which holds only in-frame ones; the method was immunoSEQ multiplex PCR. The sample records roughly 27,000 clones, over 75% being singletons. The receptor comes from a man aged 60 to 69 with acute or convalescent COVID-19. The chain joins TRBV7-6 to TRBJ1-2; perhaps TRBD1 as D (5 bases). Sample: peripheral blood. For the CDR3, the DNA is TGTGCCAGCAGCCCTTCGACAGTGCCCAACTATGGCTACACCTTC. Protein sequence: CASSPSTVPNYGYTF.